A selection of T cell receptor beta chains follows, all from one sample in a study of human T cells and chemical hapten exposure. MiXCR, applied by TCRdb to the RACE reads, yields one record per CDR3 protein. The sample yields some 340,000 distinct CDR3 sequences, around 7% seen once. The specimen was whole blood, collected in connection with sensitization to the hapten diphenylcyclopropenone (DPC). Receptors originate from a woman between 18 and 30 years old with alopecia areata. Some clones in this sample may be carry-over from other donors' samples. The CDR3 runs from the conserved cysteine through the conserved F or W. Fields, in order: J gene, clone size, V gene, D gene, CDR3 protein, CDR3 DNA. D genes are given only for firm matches. The size of a clone is reported for some rows only, either as once, few or many, or as a class for expanded clones.

TRBJ2-1	many	TRBV7-2	.	CASSSERGTEQFF	TGTGCCAGCAGCTCCGAGAGGGGCACTGAGCAGTTCTTC
TRBJ2-7	many	TRBV27	.	CASSLSSGTHEQYF	TGTGCCAGCAGTTTATCGTCCGGGACACACGAGCAGTACTTC
TRBJ2-1	many	TRBV7-9	.	CASRLLQGTAYNEQFF	TGTGCCAGCAGATTGTTACAGGGAACGGCCTACAATGAGCAGTTCTTC
TRBJ1-4	many	TRBV7-8	.	CASSPQGTPNEKLFF	TGTGCCAGCAGCCCCCAGGGGACCCCTAATGAAAAACTGTTTTTT
TRBJ2-7	many	TRBV6-1	TRBD1	CASSEGTGNLISYEQYF	TGTGCCAGCAGTGAAGGGACAGGGAATTTGATTTCCTACGAGCAGTACTTC
TRBJ2-7	.	TRBV10-2	TRBD2	CASIPGLAALGGEQYF	TGCGCCAGCATCCCGGGACTAGCCGCCTTAGGGGGGGAGCAGTACTTC
TRBJ2-3	.	TRBV5-1	TRBD2	CASSLTTGGTDTQYF	TGCGCCAGCAGCTTGACTACGGGAGGGACAGATACGCAGTATTTT
TRBJ2-5	few	TRBV12-3/TRBV12-4	.	CASSFSGGIETQYF	TGTGCCAGCAGTTTCTCTGGCGGGATCGAGACCCAGTACTTC
TRBJ2-5	.	TRBV3-1	.	CASSQDQTQIGETQYF	TGTGCCAGCAGCCAAGATCAGACGCAGATCGGCGAGACCCAGTACTTC
TRBJ2-2	.	TRBV10-3	.	CAISETTSGGGELFF	TGTGCCATCAGTGAGACGACTTCTGGGGGCGGGGAGCTGTTTTTT
TRBJ2-5	many	TRBV20-1	.	CSARDYLRSGETQYF	TGCAGTGCTAGAGATTACCTACGCAGCGGAGAGACCCAGTACTTC
TRBJ1-2	few	TRBV7-9	TRBD1	CASSLWDREDGYTF	TGTGCCAGCAGCTTGTGGGACAGGGAGGATGGCTACACCTTC
TRBJ1-1	.	TRBV9	.	CASSGEPGLEAFF	TGTGCCAGCAGCGGAGAACCGGGTCTTGAAGCTTTCTTT
TRBJ2-3	few	TRBV6-1	.	CASSVTRPSTDTQYF	TGTGCCAGCAGTGTCACCCGTCCTAGCACAGATACGCAGTATTTT
TRBJ2-1	many	TRBV9	TRBD1	CASSDQPTGNGQFF	TGTGCCAGCAGCGACCAACCGACAGGGAACGGGCAGTTCTTC
TRBJ1-4	few	TRBV14	.	CASSQADKLFF	TGTGCCAGCAGCCAAGCGGACAAACTGTTTTTT
TRBJ1-5	.	TRBV7-9	.	CASGRENQPQHF	TGTGCCAGCGGAAGGGAAAACCAGCCCCAGCATTTT
TRBJ1-5	.	TRBV9	TRBD1	CASSYTGGDQPQHF	TGTGCCAGCAGTTACACAGGGGGCGATCAGCCCCAGCATTTT
TRBJ2-3	.	TRBV7-2	.	CASSFKGGETDTQYF	TGTGCCAGCAGCTTTAAGGGGGGAGAAACAGATACGCAGTATTTT
TRBJ1-1	many	TRBV6-5	TRBD1	CASSSLDRPTSEAFF	TGTGCCAGCAGTTCCCTGGACAGGCCAACCTCCGAAGCTTTCTTT
TRBJ1-2	many	TRBV20-1	.	CSTPDSNYGYTF	TGCAGTACCCCAGACAGCAACTATGGCTACACCTTC
TRBJ1-5	.	TRBV10-3	.	CAISEANQPQHF	TGTGCCATCAGTGAGGCCAATCAGCCCCAGCATTTT
TRBJ1-4	.	TRBV15	TRBD1	CATSGGQGLNEKLFF	TGTGCCACCAGCGGAGGACAGGGGCTTAATGAAAAACTGTTTTTT
TRBJ2-3	.	TRBV12-3/TRBV12-4	.	CASSSLSSTDTQYF	TGTGCCAGCAGTTCTTTGTCTAGCACAGATACGCAGTATTTT
TRBJ2-7	few	TRBV28	.	CASHREIPYEQYF	TGTGCCAGCCATCGTGAGATCCCCTACGAGCAGTACTTC
TRBJ1-6	.	TRBV6-5	.	CASSYLQFEPLHF	TGTGCCAGCAGTTACCTCCAATTTGAGCCCCTCCACTTT
TRBJ2-1	few	TRBV7-2	.	CASSPGGTSPASSQFF	TGTGCCAGCAGCCCAGGAGGGACTTCGCCCGCATCTTCGCAGTTCTTC
TRBJ1-4	.	TRBV7-6	.	CASSLNSATNEKLFF	TGTGCCAGCAGCTTAAATTCCGCAACTAATGAAAAACTGTTTTTT
TRBJ1-5	few	TRBV6-6	.	CASSFNPKPYSNQPQHF	TGTGCCAGCAGTTTTAATCCGAAACCATATAGCAATCAGCCCCAGCATTTT
TRBJ2-5	.	TRBV5-1	.	CASSLHRAETQYF	TGCGCCAGCAGCTTGCACAGGGCAGAGACCCAGTACTTC
TRBJ1-2	few	TRBV4-1	.	CASSQVYGTYGYTF	TGCGCCAGCAGCCAAGTGTACGGGACCTATGGCTACACCTTC
TRBJ1-5	few	TRBV12-3/TRBV12-4	.	CASSVGVPGRNQPQHF	TGTGCCAGCAGTGTAGGAGTCCCTGGTAGAAATCAGCCCCAGCATTTT
TRBJ1-1	.	TRBV29-1	.	CSVGPGEAFF	TGCAGCGTTGGTCCCGGGGAAGCTTTCTTT
TRBJ2-1	.	TRBV7-2	TRBD1	CASSQTGGPYNEQFF	TGTGCCAGCAGCCAGACAGGGGGCCCCTACAATGAGCAGTTCTTC
TRBJ2-2	.	TRBV7-7	.	CASSLTGGTLTGELFF	TGTGCTAGCAGCTTGACGGGGGGCACCTTAACCGGGGAGCTGTTTTTT
TRBJ2-4	many	TRBV4-3	TRBD1	CASSQEGGQNIQYF	TGCGCCAGCAGCCAAGAAGGGGGCCAAAACATTCAGTACTTC
TRBJ1-5	.	TRBV10-3	.	CAISGSTGYSNQPQHF	TGTGCCATCAGTGGCTCGACAGGTTATAGCAATCAGCCCCAGCATTTT
TRBJ2-1	many	TRBV10-3	.	CAISWVDENEQFF	TGTGCCATCAGTTGGGTGGACGAAAATGAGCAGTTCTTC
TRBJ1-2	few	TRBV6-5	.	CASSYSRVTYGYTF	TGTGCCAGCAGTTACTCAAGGGTTACCTATGGCTACACCTTC
TRBJ1-6	few	TRBV6-2/TRBV6-3	.	CASSYPGGLAVSLHF	TGTGCCAGCAGTTACCCCGGAGGACTGGCGGTATCCCTCCACTTT
TRBJ1-2	many	TRBV3-1	TRBD1	CASSQAGRGGVLDYGYTF	TGTGCCAGCAGCCAAGCTGGGAGAGGGGGCGTCTTAGACTATGGCTACACCTTC
TRBJ2-4	.	TRBV6-5	.	CASSSPPLAKNIQYF	TGTGCCAGCAGTAGCCCGCCCCTAGCCAAAAACATTCAGTACTTC
TRBJ1-1	few	TRBV7-2	TRBD1	CASSTIVGTGGPETEAFF	TGTGCCAGCAGCACCATTGTCGGGACAGGGGGCCCGGAGACTGAAGCTTTCTTT
TRBJ2-6	.	TRBV7-8	TRBD1	CASSLDGSGTAYSGANVLTF	TGTGCCAGCAGCTTAGACGGGTCCGGGACAGCCTACTCTGGGGCCAACGTCCTGACTTTC
TRBJ1-2	few	TRBV11-2	.	CASSLGASAGINYGYTF	TGTGCCAGCAGCTTAGGAGCTTCGGCGGGAATAAACTATGGCTACACCTTC
TRBJ1-6	.	TRBV28	.	CASSLLSGMNSPLHF	TGTGCCAGCAGTTTATTGTCAGGGATGAATTCACCCCTCCACTTT
TRBJ2-5	few	TRBV6-2/TRBV6-3	TRBD1	CASSPGTGEVVSQYF	TGTGCCAGCAGCCCCGGGACAGGGGAAGTCGTGTCCCAGTACTTC
TRBJ2-7	.	TRBV6-5	TRBD2	CASSYSRAGASWEQYF	TGTGCCAGCAGTTACTCACGAGCGGGGGCCTCCTGGGAGCAGTACTTC
TRBJ2-5	few	TRBV6-2/TRBV6-3	.	CASSYPEETQYF	TGTGCCAGCAGTTATCCTGAAGAGACCCAGTACTTC
TRBJ2-7	many	TRBV28	TRBD2	CASSYRLAEIRQYF	TGTGCCAGCAGTTACCGCCTAGCGGAGATCAGGCAGTACTTC
TRBJ2-1	many	TRBV3-1	TRBD2	CASSQASGGANEQFF	TGTGCCAGCAGCCAGGCTAGCGGGGGGGCGAATGAGCAGTTCTTC
TRBJ2-5	.	TRBV6-2/TRBV6-3	TRBD2	CASSYGTSGYF	TGTGCCAGCAGTTACGGGACTAGCGGGTACTTC
TRBJ1-1	many	TRBV7-9	TRBD1	CASSSLTGQEAFF	TGTGCCAGCAGCTCCCTGACAGGGCAGGAAGCTTTCTTT
TRBJ1-5	few	TRBV6-2/TRBV6-3	.	CASSYGTDPNQPQHF	TGTGCCAGCAGTTACGGGACGGATCCCAATCAGCCCCAGCATTTT
TRBJ2-3	.	TRBV6-5	TRBD1	CASSYSRQGAQDTQYF	TGTGCCAGCAGTTACTCGAGACAGGGGGCGCAAGATACGCAGTATTTT
TRBJ2-2	few	TRBV5-6	.	CASSFIAGVTGELFF	TGTGCCAGCAGCTTTATCGCAGGGGTCACCGGGGAGCTGTTTTTT
TRBJ2-2	few	TRBV27	.	CASSLYTGNRGMDTGELFF	TGTGCCAGCAGTTTATATACCGGTAACAGAGGGATGGACACCGGGGAGCTGTTTTTT
TRBJ2-3	few	TRBV20-1	TRBD2	CSAWTSGGVGDTQYF	TGCAGTGCCTGGACTAGCGGGGGGGTAGGAGATACGCAGTATTTT
TRBJ1-5	.	TRBV19	.	CASSIEAGRGQPQHF	TGTGCCAGTAGTATAGAAGCAGGGCGCGGTCAGCCCCAGCATTTT
TRBJ2-5	.	TRBV6-5	.	CASSSYTGVQAGETQYF	TGTGCCAGCAGTTCTTATACAGGGGTCCAGGCGGGGGAGACCCAGTACTTC